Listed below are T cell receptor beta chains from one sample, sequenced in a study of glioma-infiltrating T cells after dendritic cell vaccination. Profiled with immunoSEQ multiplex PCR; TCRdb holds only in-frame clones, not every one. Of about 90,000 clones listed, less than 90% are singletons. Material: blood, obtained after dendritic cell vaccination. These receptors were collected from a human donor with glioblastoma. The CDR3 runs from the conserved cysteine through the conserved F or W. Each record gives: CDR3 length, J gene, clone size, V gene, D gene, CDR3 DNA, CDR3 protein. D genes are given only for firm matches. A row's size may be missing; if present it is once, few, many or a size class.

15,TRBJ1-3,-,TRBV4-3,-,TGCGCCAGCAGCCAAACAGCCTTCTCTGGAAACACCATATATTTT,CASSQTAFSGNTIYF
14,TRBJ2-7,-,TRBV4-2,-,TGTGCCAGCAGCCAAGATGTACGGGTAGGTGGGCAGTACTTC,CASSQDVRVGGQYF
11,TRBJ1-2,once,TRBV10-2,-,TGCGCCAGCAGTGATAGCTATGGCTACACCTTC,CASSDSYGYTF
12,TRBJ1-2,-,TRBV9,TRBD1,TGTGCCAGCAGCGCCACAGGGGCGGGCTACACCTTC,CASSATGAGYTF
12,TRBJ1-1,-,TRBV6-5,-,TGTGCCAGCTGGAGAATGGGCACTGAAGCTTTCTTT,CASWRMGTEAFF
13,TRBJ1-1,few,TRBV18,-,TGTGCCAGCTCACCAACTTCGAACACTGAAGCTTTCTTT,CASSPTSNTEAFF
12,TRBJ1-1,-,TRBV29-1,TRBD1,TGCAGCGGACGGGACAGGGACTCTGAAGCTTTCTTT,CSGRDRDSEAFF
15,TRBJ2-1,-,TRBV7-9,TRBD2,TGTGCCAGCAGCCCCCGGGCGGGGGGGTACAATGAGCAGTTCTTC,CASSPRAGGYNEQFF
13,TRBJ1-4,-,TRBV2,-,TGTGCCAGCAGTACAGGTTTATATGAAAAACTGTTTTTT,CASSTGLYEKLFF
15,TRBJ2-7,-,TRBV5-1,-,TGCGCCAGCAGCCCGGGGGGGGACAGTGGGGCCGAGCAGTACTTC,CASSPGGDSGAEQYF
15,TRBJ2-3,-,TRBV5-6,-,TGTGCCAGCAGCCTCAAGACAGGAAGCACAGATACGCAGTATTTT,CASSLKTGSTDTQYF
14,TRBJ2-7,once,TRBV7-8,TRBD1,TGTGCCAGCAGCCCGACGGACAGGTCCTACGAGCAGTACTTC,CASSPTDRSYEQYF
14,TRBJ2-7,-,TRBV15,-,TGTGCCACCAGCAGAGAAACGGGACAACACGAGCAGTACTTC,CATSRETGQHEQYF
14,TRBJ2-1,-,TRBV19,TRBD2,TGTGCCAGTAGTATGAATAGCGGGGGTGATGAGCAGTTCTTC,CASSMNSGGDEQFF
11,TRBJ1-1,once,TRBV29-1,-,TGCAGCTACCACCAGGGCACTGAAGCTTTCTTT,CSYHQGTEAFF
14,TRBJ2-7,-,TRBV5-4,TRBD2,TGTGCCAGCAGCCCGACTAGCACTCCCTACGAGCAGTACTTC,CASSPTSTPYEQYF
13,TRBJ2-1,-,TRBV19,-,TGTGCCAGTAGTTATCGGGGGAACAATGAGCAGTTCTTC,CASSYRGNNEQFF
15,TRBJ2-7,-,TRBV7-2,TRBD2,TGTGCCAGCAGCCCCAGGACTAGCGGGGCCTACGAGCAGTACTTC,CASSPRTSGAYEQYF
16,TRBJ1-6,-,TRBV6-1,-,TGTGCCAGCAGTGATCCAAAAGGGGTGAAGAATTCACCCCTCCACTTT,CASSDPKGVKNSPLHF
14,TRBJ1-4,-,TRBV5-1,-,TGCGCCAGCAGCTTACCCAGGGTGGGAGAAAAACTGTTTTTT,CASSLPRVGEKLFF
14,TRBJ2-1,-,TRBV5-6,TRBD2,TGTGCCAGCAGTCCGGGGGGGGTCTACAATGAGCAGTTCTTC,CASSPGGVYNEQFF
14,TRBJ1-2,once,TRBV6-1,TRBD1,TGTGCCAGCAGTGCTGGGGACAGTTATTCGGGCTACACCTTC,CASSAGDSYSGYTF
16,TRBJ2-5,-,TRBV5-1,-,TGCGCCAGCAGCTTCTTGACAGAAGATAGGGGGGAGACCCAGTACTTC,CASSFLTEDRGETQYF
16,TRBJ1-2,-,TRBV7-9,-,TGTGCCAGCAGCTTATTAAGTGGAGAAGCTAACTATGGCTACACCTTC,CASSLLSGEANYGYTF
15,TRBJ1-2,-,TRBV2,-,TGTGCCAGCAGTGAAGAAGGGGGTAGTGTCTATGGCTACACCTTC,CASSEEGGSVYGYTF
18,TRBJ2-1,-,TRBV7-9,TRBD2,TGTGCCAGCAGCTTCTTTCCCTTACGGGGGGGCAGATACAATGAGCAGTTCTTC,CASSFFPLRGGRYNEQFF